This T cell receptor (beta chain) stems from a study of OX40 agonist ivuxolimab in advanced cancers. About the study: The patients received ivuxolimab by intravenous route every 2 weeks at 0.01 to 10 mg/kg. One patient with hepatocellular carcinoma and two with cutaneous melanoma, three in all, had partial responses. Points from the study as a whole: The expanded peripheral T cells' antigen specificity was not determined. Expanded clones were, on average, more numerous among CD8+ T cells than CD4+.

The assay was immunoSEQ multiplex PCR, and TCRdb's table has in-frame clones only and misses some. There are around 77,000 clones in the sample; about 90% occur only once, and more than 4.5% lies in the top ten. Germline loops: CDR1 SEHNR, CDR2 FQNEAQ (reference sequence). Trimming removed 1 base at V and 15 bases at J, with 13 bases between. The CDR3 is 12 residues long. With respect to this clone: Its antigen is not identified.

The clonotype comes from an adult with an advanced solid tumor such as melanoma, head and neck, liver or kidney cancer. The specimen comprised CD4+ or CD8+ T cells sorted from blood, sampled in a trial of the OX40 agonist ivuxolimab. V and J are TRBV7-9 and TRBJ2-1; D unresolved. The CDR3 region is CASSLETVRLFF. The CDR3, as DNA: TGTGCCAGCAGCTTAGAAACAGTACGGTTGTTCTTC.